The 12 T cell receptor beta chains listed next were all sequenced from one sample in a study of blood T cell repertoires in COVID-19. TCRdb keeps only in-frame clones here, not all; method: immunoSEQ multiplex PCR. The table has 50,000 to 65,000 clones, 70% to 90% seen once; the top ten hold 1%. The source material was peripheral blood. These receptors came from a man aged 65 to 79 with acute or convalescent COVID-19.

The chain couples TRBV19 to TRBJ2-3; perhaps TRBD1 as D (6 bases). Trimming took 7 bases from V and 1 from J, leaving 9 bases between them. The germline V gene has CDR1 LNHDA and CDR2 SQIVND (reference sequence). This CDR3 is built from 13 residues. CDR3 coding DNA: TGTGCCAGTACCTGGGGGCGCACAGATACGCAGTATTTT. As protein: CASTWGRTDTQYF.

This clone was counted between two and nine times. The chain couples TRBV28 to TRBJ1-5; 7 nucleotides match TRBD1. Germline V gene data show CDR1 as MDHEN and CDR2 as SYDVKM. The ends lost 6 bases at V and 13 bases at J; junction bases unmatched: 12. CDR3 size: 13 residues. The CDR3 reads CASRVRTRGPQHF. DNA of the CDR3: TGTGCCAGCAGGGTAAGGACAAGGGGGCCTCAGCATTTT.

V gene TRBV7-9 combines with J gene TRBJ1-5; 7 nucleotides align to TRBD1. This CDR3 is built from 16 residues. Germline CDR1 is SEHNR and CDR2 is FQNEAQ (reference sequence). V shed 5 bases, J shed 0 bases, and the junction held 7 bases outside the gene matches. CDR3 coding DNA: TGTGCCAGCAGCACCGGGACAGTTAATAGCAATCAGCCCCAGCATTTT. Protein sequence: CASSTGTVNSNQPQHF.

The V and J genes are TRBV5-4 and TRBJ2-2; 10 bases map to TRBD2. Germline CDR1 reads SGHNT; CDR2 reads YYREEE (reference sequence). Germline trimming cut 4 bases from V and 7 bases from J; bases unmatched to any gene: 10. The CDR3 has 16 residues. The CDR3 loop is CASSPMERGGGGELFF. For the CDR3, the DNA is TGTGCCAGCAGCCCCATGGAGCGGGGGGGTGGCGGGGAGCTGTTTTTT.

The J gene is TRBJ2-7, the V gene TRBV18, with TRBD1 matching over 7 bases. The CDR3 sequence is 14 residues long. Per the germline V gene, CDR1 is KGHSH and CDR2 is LQKENI. V gave up 3 bases and J gave up 4 bases; unmatched junction bases: 6. CDR3 sequence: CASSPPGGGYEQYF. CDR3 nucleotide sequence: TGTGCCAGCTCACCTCCAGGGGGTGGGTACGAGCAGTACTTC. Full variable domain (rest looked up from reference TRBV18 and TRBJ2-7): NAGVMQNPRHLVRRRGQEARLRCSPMKGHSHVYWYRQLPEEGLKFMVYLQKENIIDESGMPKERFSAEFPKEGPSILRIQQVVRGDSAAYFCASSPPGGGYEQYFGPGTRLTVT.

The CDR3 DNA is TGTGCCAGCAGCCAAGGGACTACACCCACAGATACGCAGTATTTT. Protein product: CASSQGTTPTDTQYF. The chain couples TRBV3-1 (or the pseudogene TRBV3-2) to TRBJ2-3; perhaps TRBD2 as D (6 bases). Between the trimmed V and J ends, which lost 1 base and 2 bases, there was a span of 10 bases. The CDR3 is made up of 15 amino acids. Germline-derived CDR1 and CDR2 are LGHDT and YNNKEL (reference sequence).

V is TRBV7-2 and J is TRBJ2-7; the match to TRBD2 covers 8 bases. CDR3 length: 15 amino acids. Trimming at V came to 3 bases and at J to 7 bases, leaving 11 bases not matched to a gene. Germline V gene data show CDR1 as SGHTA and CDR2 as FQGNSA. The DNA of the CDR3 is TGTGCCAGCAGCTTTGGGGGAGCGGGAGTGAGGGAGCAGTACTTC. Its translation: CASSFGGAGVREQYF.

The chain has TRBV30 and TRBJ1-2, with 8 bases lining up with TRBD1. The CDR3 is made up of 13 amino acids. CDR1 is GTSNPN and CDR2 is SVGIG in the germline V gene (reference sequence). J gave up 4 bases and V 7 bases, and 8 bases lay outside the gene matches. This CDR3 is CAFGTGSGYGYTF. The CDR3 DNA reads as TGTGCCTTCGGGACAGGTTCAGGCTATGGCTACACCTTC.

The CDR3 DNA reads TGTGCCAGTAGTATTAGTCTAACGGGACTACTTCCTCGTGAGCAGTTCTTC. Its translation: CASSISLTGLLPREQFF. The rearrangement joins TRBV19 to TRBJ2-1, with 7 bases fitting TRBD2. Germline values: CDR1 LNHDA, CDR2 SQIVND (reference sequence). The CDR3 is 17 residues long. The trim removed 3 bases at V and 9 bases at J, leaving 17 bases unmatched.

The chain links TRBV3-1 (or the pseudogene TRBV3-2) to TRBJ2-7; 7 positions match TRBD2. The germline CDR1 and CDR2 sequences are LGHDT and YNNKEL (reference sequence). Trimming cost V 4 bases and J 4 bases; bases outside gene matches: 7. CDR3 length: 14 amino acids. The DNA for the CDR3 is TGTGCCAGCAGCCCCGGGACTATTCCATACGAGCAGTACTTC. This codes for CASSPGTIPYEQYF.

The chain links TRBV24-1 to TRBJ2-1, with 8 bases identical to TRBD2. The CDR3 runs 15 residues. Germline V gives CDR1 KGHDR, CDR2 SFDVKD. V shed 5 bases and J 0 bases; nucleotides not matched to a gene: 2. CDR3 sequence reads: CATSASGSSYNEQFF. The CDR3 nucleotides read TGTGCCACCAGTGCAAGCGGGAGCTCCTACAATGAGCAGTTCTTC.

This clone has just a few counts. The chain uses TRBV3-1 (or the pseudogene TRBV3-2) and TRBJ2-2, with 8 bases that match TRBD1. V trimming: 6 bases; J trimming: 3 bases; junction bases outside the gene matches: 3. The CDR3 sequence is 14 residues long. CDR1 LGHDT and CDR2 YNNKEL come from the germline V gene (reference sequence). Here the CDR3 DNA reads TGTGCCAGCAGAACAGGGGGATACACCGGGGAGCTGTTTTTT. Translated: CASRTGGYTGELFF.